This T cell receptor (beta chain) comes out of a study of beta chain features in type 1 diabetes. CD4+ cells of the naive, central memory, regulatory and stem cell-like memory types were sorted via CD45RO/CCR7/CD25/CD127/CD95/CD27. Reverse transcribing all isolated RNA meant expressed TCRB transcripts were sequenced. Sequencing was performed with immunoSEQ multiplex PCR; in TCRdb, only in-frame clones are kept and a portion is missing. The repertoire holds around 250,000 clones, with 27% as singletons. This CDR3 contains 13 residues. V lost 1 base and J 8 bases, leaving 11 bases between the germline ends. Looked up from germline, CDR1 is LNHDA and CDR2 is SQIVND (reference sequence).

The clonotype originates from a man aged 25 to 40 in good health. V gene TRBV19 combines with J gene TRBJ1-2, with D tentatively TRBD1 (5 bases). The sequenced sample was central memory CD4+ T cells from blood. CDR3 DNA sequence: TGTGCCAGTAGTATAGCCAGGGAAATGGGCTACACCTTC. Its translation: CASSIAREMGYTF.